This record concerns one TCR beta chain sequence. As yet, its antigen is unknown. The junction had 7 bases not matched to a gene; V was cut back by 1 base and J by 4 bases. Germline assignment: CDR1 LGHNT and CDR2 FRNRAP. The CDR3 consists of 15 residues. PCR used 60 Vbeta primers and 13 Jbeta primers. Here immunoSEQ multiplex PCR was the method, and the copy in TCRdb shows in-frame clones only, minus some. The sample holds roughly 150,000 clones, 65% to 85% seen once. This entry is derived from a study of cytomegalovirus exposure and HLA in healthy donors. Study findings and constraints: There were fewer than 200 TCR beta chains listed as cytomegalovirus-associated. Common viral pathogens (according to a later analysis) appeared linked to several of the most significant clusters. Productive rates of about 87% or about 30% were seen for most TCR beta V segments in an earlier analysis.

This TCR derives from a woman aged 18 to 35 in good health and CMV-seronegative. This rearrangement joins TRBV12-5 to TRBJ2-7; TRBD1 matches 7 bases. The sample taken for sequencing was PBMCs. CDR3 coding DNA: TGTGCTAGTGGTTTGGCTTCAGGGGGAAGATACGAGCAGTACTTC. Translated: CASGLASGGRYEQYF.